The T cell receptor beta chain under discussion was sequenced for a study of T cell repertoires in cytomegalovirus infection. Study context: The public TCR beta signatures pointed to both CMV infection and matching HLA type.

Regarding the study as a whole: Clonotype analysis showed dominance of the ex vivo response by HLA-C-restricted CMV-specific TCR beta clonotypes. Cumulative public TCR beta family frequency identified carriers of CMV plus the relevant HLA.

In TCRdb, the reads were re-called with MiXCR into one record per CDR3 protein. The sample has 450,000 to 550,000 distinct CDR3 sequences, about 42% seen once. With regard to this clonotype: What it binds is unknown.

The starting material was cultured PBMCs, obtained from culture after CMV antigen stimulation. The receptor was isolated from a human donor in good health (CMV status not recorded). Some clones in this sample may be carry-over from other donors' samples.

Here the CDR3 DNA reads TGTGCCAGCAGCTTCCCGGGTGTGGGGGCAGATACGCAGTATTTT. Its translation is CASSFPGVGADTQYF. This chain joins TRBV7-9 and TRBJ2-3; D may correspond to TRBD1 or TRBD2 (5 bases each). V lost 3 bases and J lost 4, with 14 bases in between. This CDR3 comprises 15 residues. Germline lookup yields CDR1 SEHNR and CDR2 FQNEAQ (reference sequence).